This T cell receptor beta chain was captured in a study of cytomegalovirus exposure and HLA in healthy donors. CDR1 is SNHLY and CDR2 is FYNNEI in the germline V gene. The V and J ends lost 4 bases and 0 bases respectively, with 10 bases between them. The CDR3 has 16 amino acids. By proportion, this clone is medium-sized. The antigen is unknown. Study-level results: Earlier results showed most TCR beta V segments being productive about 87% or about 30% of the time.

A multiplex PCR was run with 60 Vbeta primers and 13 Jbeta primers. The method was immunoSEQ multiplex PCR; TCRdb's version includes in-frame clones alone and lacks a portion of them. Counted here are tens of thousands of clones, more than 65% occurring once; the ten biggest clones make up about 12%. The receptor comes from a male donor in good health and CMV-seropositive. The rearrangement joins TRBV2 to TRBJ2-6; D may be TRBD2 (6 bases). Sequences were obtained from PBMCs. In DNA, the CDR3 is TGTGCCAGCAGTGTACTCGGGGGCTCTGGGGCCAACGTCCTGACTTTC. Translating it yields CASSVLGGSGANVLTF.